This TCR beta chain comes out of a study of blood T cell repertoires in COVID-19. At the level of the study: T cells, B-cell-depleted T cells, or PBMCs provided the cDNA or gDNA that served as material.

This clone appeared once. Using immunoSEQ multiplex PCR, the repertoire was profiled, and TCRdb retains in-frame clones only, with some absent. The sample holds a few hundred thousand clones; 90% are singletons and the top ten take over 12%. This study enrolled people aged about 18 to 100 from roughly 24 US geographic areas. Cohorts were assigned according to the clinical history that participants reported. All exposed participants met a person with COVID-19 within 2 weeks before entering the study. Sequencing was carried out using PBMCs or T cells enriched from blood (not recorded which). This TCR was recovered from a man aged 30-40 years who had been exposed to COVID-19.

CDR3 protein: CASSLAQGGEGFGLFF. In DNA form, the CDR3 reads TGTGCCAGCAGCTTAGCGCAAGGAGGGGAGGGGTTTGGACTGTTTTTT. This chain links TRBV7-2 with TRBJ1-4; D might be TRBD1 (5 bases). This CDR3 region has 16 residues. CDR1 is SGHTA and CDR2 is FQGNSA in the germline V gene. Trimming took off 0 bases at V and 13 bases at J, with 21 bases between the two ends.